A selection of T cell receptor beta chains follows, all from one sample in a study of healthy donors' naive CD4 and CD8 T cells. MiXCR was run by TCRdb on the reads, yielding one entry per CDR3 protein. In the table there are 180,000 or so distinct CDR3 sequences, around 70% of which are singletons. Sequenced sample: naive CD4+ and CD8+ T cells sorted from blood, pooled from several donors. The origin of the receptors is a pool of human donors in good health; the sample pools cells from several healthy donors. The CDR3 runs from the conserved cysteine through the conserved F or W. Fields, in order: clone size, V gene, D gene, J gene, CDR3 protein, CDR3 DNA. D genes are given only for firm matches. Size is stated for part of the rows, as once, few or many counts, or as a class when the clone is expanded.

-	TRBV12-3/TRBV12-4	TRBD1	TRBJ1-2	CASSFQGASGYTF	TGTGCCAGCAGTTTTCAGGGGGCCTCTGGCTACACCTTC
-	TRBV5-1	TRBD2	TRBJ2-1	CTSSLGLREVNNEQFF	TGCACCAGCAGCTTGGGACTAAGAGAGGTAAACAATGAGCAGTTCTTC
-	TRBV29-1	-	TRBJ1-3	CSVIPGGNTIYF	TGCAGCGTTATACCTGGCGGAAACACCATATATTTT
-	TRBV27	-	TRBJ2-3	CASHRGDTQYF	TGTGCCAGCCATCGAGGAGATACGCAGTATTTT
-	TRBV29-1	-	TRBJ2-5	CSVVRPYQETQYF	TGCAGCGTTGTTAGACCGTACCAAGAGACCCAGTACTTC
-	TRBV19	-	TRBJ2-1	CASSLRDNEQFF	TGTGCCAGTAGTCTGAGGGACAATGAGCAGTTCTTC
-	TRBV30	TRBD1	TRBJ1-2	CACPGTVTGYTF	TGTGCCTGCCCGGGGACAGTCACTGGCTACACCTTC
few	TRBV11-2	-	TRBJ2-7	CASSLGTRYYEQYF	TGTGCCAGCAGCTTAGGGACGCGGTACTACGAGCAGTACTTC
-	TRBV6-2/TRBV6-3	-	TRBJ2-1	CASSFTSTYNEQFF	TGTGCCAGCAGTTTTACGAGCACCTACAATGAGCAGTTCTTC
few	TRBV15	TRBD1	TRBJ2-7	CATSRAGTADYEQYF	TGTGCCACCAGCAGAGCTGGGACAGCGGACTACGAGCAGTACTTC
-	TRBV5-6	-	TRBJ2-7	CASSLGQSSYEQYF	TGTGCCAGCAGCTTGGGGCAGTCCTCCTACGAGCAGTACTTC
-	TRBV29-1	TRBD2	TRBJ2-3	CSVQGTSAEDTQYF	TGCAGCGTTCAGGGGACTAGCGCTGAAGATACGCAGTATTTT
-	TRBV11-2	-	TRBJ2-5	CASSLEGRVWAETQYF	TGTGCCAGCAGCTTAGAAGGACGCGTCTGGGCAGAGACCCAGTACTTC
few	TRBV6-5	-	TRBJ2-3	CASTLPGADTQYF	TGTGCCAGCACCCTACCGGGGGCAGATACGCAGTATTTT
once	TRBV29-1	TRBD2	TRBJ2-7	CSVPGLSSYEQYF	TGCAGCGTACCGGGACTAAGCTCCTACGAGCAGTACTTC
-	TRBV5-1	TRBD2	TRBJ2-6	CASSLGRDLVVGANVLTF	TGCGCCAGCAGCCTGGGGAGGGACCTTGTTGTCGGGGCCAACGTCCTGACTTTC
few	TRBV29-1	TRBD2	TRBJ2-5	CSVWGEGLGETQYF	TGCAGCGTATGGGGGGAGGGTCTAGGAGAGACCCAGTACTTC
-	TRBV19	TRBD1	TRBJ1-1	CASRRIRDRGGTEAFF	TGTGCCAGCAGGAGGATCCGGGACAGGGGAGGCACTGAAGCTTTCTTT
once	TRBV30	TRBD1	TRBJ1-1	CAWTGTGEAFF	TGTGCCTGGACCGGGACAGGGGAAGCTTTCTTT
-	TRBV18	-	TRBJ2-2	CASSPPETVNTGELFF	TGTGCCAGCTCACCACCCGAGACCGTTAACACCGGGGAGCTGTTTTTT
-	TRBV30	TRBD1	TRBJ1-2	CASLYRGDGYTF	TGTGCCTCACTTTACAGGGGTGACGGCTACACCTTC
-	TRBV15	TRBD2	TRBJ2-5	CATSGESGTSGYQETQYF	TGTGCCACCAGCGGCGAATCCGGGACTAGCGGCTACCAAGAGACCCAGTACTTC
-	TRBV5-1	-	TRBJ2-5	CASSLIQQETQYF	TGCGCCAGCAGCTTAATCCAGCAAGAGACCCAGTACTTC
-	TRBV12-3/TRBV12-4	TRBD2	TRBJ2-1	CASSLLAGGEQFF	TGTGCCAGCAGCCTACTAGCGGGGGGTGAGCAGTTCTTC
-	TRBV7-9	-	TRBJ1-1	CASSLGGEAAFF	TGTGCCAGCAGCCTAGGAGGGGAGGCAGCTTTCTTT
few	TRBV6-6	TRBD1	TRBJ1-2	CASTLPQTTGGQANGYTF	TGTGCCAGCACCTTACCCCAAACCACAGGGGGCCAGGCTAATGGCTACACCTTC